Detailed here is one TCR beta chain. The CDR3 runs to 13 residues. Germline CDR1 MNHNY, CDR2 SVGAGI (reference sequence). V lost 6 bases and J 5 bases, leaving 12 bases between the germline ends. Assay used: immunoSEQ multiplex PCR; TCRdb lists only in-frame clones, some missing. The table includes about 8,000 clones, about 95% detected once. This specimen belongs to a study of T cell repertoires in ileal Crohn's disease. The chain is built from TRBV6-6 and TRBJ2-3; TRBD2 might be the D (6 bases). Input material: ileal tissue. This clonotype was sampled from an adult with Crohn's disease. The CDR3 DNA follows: TGTGCCAGCAGCTACACCGGGGGAGATACGCAGTATTTT. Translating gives CASSYTGGDTQYF.